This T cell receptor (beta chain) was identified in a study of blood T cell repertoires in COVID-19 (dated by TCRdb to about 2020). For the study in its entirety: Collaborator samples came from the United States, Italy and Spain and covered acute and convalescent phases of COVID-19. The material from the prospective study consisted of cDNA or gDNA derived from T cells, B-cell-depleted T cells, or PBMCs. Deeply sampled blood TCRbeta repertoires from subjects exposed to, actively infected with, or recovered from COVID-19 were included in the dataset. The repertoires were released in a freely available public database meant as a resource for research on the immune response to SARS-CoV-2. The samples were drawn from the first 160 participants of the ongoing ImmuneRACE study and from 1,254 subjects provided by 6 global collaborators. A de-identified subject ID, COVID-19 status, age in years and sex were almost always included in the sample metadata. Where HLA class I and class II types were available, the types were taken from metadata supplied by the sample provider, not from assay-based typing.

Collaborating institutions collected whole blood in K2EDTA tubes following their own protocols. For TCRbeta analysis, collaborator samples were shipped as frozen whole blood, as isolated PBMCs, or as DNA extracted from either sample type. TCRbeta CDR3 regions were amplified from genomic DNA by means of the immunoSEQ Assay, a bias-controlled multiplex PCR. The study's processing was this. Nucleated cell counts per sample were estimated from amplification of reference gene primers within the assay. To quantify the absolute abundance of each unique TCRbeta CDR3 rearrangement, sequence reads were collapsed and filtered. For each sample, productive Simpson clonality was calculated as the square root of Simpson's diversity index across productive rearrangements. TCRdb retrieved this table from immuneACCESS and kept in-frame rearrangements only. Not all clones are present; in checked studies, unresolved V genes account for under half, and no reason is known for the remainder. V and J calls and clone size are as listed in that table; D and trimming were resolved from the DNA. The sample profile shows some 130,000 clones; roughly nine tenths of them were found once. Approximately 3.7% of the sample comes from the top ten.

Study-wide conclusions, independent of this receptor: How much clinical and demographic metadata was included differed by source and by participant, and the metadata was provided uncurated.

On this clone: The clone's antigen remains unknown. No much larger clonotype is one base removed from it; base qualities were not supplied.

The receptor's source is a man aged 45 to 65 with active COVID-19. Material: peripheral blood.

The nucleotides read TGTGCCACCAGTGACTGGACAGGGTCTAACTATGGCTACACCTTC. Its coded protein is CATSDWTGSNYGYTF. The V and J segments used are TRBV24-1 and TRBJ1-2; TRBD1 agrees with 8 junctional bases. The CDR3 runs 15 residues from the cysteine to the phenylalanine. This entry keeps only the CDR3 DNA: 45 bases, framed from base 1. The germline V gene provides CDR1 KGHDR and CDR2 SFDVKD. V and J are trimmed by 4 bases and 0 bases, and the gene matches miss 3 bases of the junction.